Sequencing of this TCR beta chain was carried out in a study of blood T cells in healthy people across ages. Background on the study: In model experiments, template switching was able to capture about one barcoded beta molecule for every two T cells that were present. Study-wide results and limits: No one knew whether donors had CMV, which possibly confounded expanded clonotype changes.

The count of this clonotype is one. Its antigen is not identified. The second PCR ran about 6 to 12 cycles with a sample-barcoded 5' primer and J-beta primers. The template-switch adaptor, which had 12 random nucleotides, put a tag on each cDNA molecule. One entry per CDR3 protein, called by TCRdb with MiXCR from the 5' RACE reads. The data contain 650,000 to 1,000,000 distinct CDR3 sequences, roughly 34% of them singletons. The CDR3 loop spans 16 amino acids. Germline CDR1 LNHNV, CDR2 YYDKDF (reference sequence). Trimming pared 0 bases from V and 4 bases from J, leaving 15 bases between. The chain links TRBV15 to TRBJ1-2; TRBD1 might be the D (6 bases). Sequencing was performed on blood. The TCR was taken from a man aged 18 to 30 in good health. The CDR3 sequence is CATSRDRSQGPYGYTF. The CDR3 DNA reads TGTGCCACCAGCAGAGACCGTTCACAGGGACCCTATGGCTACACCTTC.